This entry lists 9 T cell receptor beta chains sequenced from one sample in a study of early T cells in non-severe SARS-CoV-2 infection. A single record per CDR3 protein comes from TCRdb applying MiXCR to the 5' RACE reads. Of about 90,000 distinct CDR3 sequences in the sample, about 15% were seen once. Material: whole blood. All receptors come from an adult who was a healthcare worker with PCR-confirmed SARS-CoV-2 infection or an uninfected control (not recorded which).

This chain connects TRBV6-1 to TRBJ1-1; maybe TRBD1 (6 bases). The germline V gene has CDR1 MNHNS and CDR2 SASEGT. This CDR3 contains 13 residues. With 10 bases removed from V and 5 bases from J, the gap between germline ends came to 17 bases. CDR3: CATTRKGETEAFF. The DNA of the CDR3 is TGTGCCACCACACGGAAGGGGGAGACTGAAGCTTTCTTT.

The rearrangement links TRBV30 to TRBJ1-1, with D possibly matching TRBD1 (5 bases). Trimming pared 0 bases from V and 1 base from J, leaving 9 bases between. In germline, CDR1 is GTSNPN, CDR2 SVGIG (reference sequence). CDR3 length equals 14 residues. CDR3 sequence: CAWSVTVGNTEAFF. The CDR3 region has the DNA TGTGCCTGGAGTGTGACAGTTGGGAACACTGAAGCTTTCTTT. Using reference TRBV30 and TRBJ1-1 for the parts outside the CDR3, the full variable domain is SQTIHQWPATLVQPVGSPLSLECTVEGTSNPNLYWYRQAAGRGLQLLFYSVGIGQISSEVPQNLSASRPQDRQFILSSKKLLLSDSGFYLCAWSVTVGNTEAFFGQGTRLTVV.

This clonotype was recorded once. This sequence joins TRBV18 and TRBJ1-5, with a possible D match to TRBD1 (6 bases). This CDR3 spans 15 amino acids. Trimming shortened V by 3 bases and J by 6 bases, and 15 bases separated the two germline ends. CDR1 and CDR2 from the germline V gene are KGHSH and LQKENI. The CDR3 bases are TGTGCCAGCTCACCTGAGACAGGTCGAGTTCAGCCCCAGCATTTT. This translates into CASSPETGRVQPQHF.

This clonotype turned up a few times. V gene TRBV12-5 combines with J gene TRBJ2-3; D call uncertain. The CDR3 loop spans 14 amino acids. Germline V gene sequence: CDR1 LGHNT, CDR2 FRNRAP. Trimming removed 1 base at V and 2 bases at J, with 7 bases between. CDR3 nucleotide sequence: TGTGCTAGTGGTTTGGAACTTGACACAGATACGCAGTATTTT. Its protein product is CASGLELDTDTQYF.

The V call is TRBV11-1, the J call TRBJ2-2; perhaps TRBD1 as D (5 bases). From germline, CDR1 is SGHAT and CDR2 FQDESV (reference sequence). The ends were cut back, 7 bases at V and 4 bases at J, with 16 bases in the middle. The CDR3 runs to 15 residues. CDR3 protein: CASKPTRVTTGELFF. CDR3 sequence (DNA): TGTGCCAGCAAACCGACCAGGGTTACCACCGGGGAGCTGTTTTTT.

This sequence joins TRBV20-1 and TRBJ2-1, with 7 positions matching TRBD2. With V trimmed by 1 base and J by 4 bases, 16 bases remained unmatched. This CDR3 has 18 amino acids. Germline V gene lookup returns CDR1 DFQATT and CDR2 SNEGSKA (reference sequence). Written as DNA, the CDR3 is TGCAGTGCTAGAGCCCTCGCGATAGCGGGCCCACTTTACAATGAGCAGTTCTTC. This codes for CSARALAIAGPLYNEQFF.

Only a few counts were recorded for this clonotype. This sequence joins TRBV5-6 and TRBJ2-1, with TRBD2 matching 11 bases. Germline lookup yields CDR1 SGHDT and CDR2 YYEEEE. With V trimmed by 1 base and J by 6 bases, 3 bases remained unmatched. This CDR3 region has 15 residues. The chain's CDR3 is CASSLLAGGSNEQFF. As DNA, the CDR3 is TGTGCCAGCAGCTTGTTAGCGGGAGGGTCCAATGAGCAGTTCTTC.

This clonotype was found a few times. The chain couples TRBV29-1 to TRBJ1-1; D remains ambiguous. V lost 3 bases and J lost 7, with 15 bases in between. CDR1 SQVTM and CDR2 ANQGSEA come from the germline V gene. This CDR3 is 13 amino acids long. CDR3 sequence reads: CSVEGDPGIEAFF. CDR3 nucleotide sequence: TGCAGCGTTGAGGGCGACCCGGGGATTGAAGCTTTCTTT.

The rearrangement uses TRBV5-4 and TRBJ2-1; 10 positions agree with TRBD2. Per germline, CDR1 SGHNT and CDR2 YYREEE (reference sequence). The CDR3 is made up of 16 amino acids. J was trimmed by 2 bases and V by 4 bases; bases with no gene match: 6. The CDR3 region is CASSGIAGGPYNEQFF. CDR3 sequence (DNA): TGTGCCAGCAGCGGGATAGCGGGAGGCCCCTACAATGAGCAGTTCTTC.